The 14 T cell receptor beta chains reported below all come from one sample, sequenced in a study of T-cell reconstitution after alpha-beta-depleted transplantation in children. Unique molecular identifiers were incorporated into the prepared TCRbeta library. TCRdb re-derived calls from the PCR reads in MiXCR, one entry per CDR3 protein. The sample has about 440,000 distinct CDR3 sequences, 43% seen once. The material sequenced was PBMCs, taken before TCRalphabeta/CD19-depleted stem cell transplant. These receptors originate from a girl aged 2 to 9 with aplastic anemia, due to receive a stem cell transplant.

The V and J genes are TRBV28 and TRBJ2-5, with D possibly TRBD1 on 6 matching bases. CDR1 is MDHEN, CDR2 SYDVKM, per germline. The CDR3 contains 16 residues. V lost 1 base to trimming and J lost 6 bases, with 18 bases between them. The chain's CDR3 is CASSLSQARGMKTQYF. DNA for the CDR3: TGTGCCAGCAGTTTATCGCAGGCTAGGGGGATGAAGACCCAGTACTTC.

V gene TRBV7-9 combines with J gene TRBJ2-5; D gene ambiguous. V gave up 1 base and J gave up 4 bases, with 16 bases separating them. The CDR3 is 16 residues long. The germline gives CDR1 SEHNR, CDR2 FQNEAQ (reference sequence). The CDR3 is CASSLDRAGGGETQYF. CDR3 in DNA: TGTGCCAGCAGCTTAGACCGGGCCGGCGGCGGAGAGACCCAGTACTTC.

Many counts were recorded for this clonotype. DNA of the CDR3: TGTGCCAGCAGCGGGGGAAACACTGAAGCTTTCTTT. It encodes CASSGGNTEAFF. The chain recombines TRBV14 with TRBJ1-1; D perhaps matches TRBD1 (5 bases). Germline CDR1 SGHDN, CDR2 FVKESK. Trimming removed 5 bases from V and 2 bases from J, with 6 bases in between. This CDR3 comprises 12 residues.

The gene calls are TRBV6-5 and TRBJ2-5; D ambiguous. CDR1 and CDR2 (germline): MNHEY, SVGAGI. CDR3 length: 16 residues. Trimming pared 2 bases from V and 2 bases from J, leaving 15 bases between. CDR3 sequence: CASSYKGFGLQETQYF. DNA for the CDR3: TGTGCCAGCAGTTACAAAGGGTTCGGTCTTCAAGAGACCCAGTACTTC.

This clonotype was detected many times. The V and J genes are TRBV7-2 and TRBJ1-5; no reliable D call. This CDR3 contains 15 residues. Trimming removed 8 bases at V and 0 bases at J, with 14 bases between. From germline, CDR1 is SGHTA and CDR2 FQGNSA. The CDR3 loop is CASLSVGDSNQPQHF. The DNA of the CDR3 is TGTGCCAGCTTATCGGTCGGGGATAGCAATCAGCCCCAGCATTTT.

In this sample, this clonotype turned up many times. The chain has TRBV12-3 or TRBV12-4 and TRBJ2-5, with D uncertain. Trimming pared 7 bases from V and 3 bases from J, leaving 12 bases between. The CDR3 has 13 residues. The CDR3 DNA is TGTGCCAGCACTTGGACCGTGAAAGAGACCCAGTACTTC. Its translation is CASTWTVKETQYF.

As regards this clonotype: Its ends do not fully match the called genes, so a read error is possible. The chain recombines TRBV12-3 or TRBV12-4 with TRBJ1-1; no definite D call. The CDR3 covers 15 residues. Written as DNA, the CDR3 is TGTGCCACCAGTTTTCACGAGCCCGTGAACACTGAAGCTTTCTTT. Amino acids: CATSFHEPVNTEAFF.

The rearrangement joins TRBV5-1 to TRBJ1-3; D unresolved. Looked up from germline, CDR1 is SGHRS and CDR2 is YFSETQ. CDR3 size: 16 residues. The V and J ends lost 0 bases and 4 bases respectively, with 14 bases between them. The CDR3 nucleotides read TGCGCCAGCAGCTTGGCCGACGTCGGGAGGGGAAACACCATATATTTT. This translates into CASSLADVGRGNTIYF.

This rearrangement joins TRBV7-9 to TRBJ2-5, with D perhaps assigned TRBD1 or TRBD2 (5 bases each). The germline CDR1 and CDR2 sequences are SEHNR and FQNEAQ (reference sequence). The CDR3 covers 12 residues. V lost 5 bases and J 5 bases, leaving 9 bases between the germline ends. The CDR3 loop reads CASSGTRETQYF. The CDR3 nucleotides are TGTGCCAGCAGCGGGACCAGGGAGACCCAGTACTTC.

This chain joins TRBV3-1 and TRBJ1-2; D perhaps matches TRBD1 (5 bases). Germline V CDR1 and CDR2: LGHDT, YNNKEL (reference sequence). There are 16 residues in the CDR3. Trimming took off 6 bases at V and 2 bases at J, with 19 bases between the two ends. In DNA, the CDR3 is TGTGCCAGCAGTCAATCTCGGGAGGGGACCAACTATGGCTACACCTTC. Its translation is CASSQSREGTNYGYTF. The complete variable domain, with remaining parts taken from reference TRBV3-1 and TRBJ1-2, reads DTAVSQTPKYLVTQMGNDKSIKCEQNLGHDTMYWYKQDSKKFLKIMFSYNNKELIINETVPNRFSPKSPDKAHLNLHINSLELGDSAVYFCASSQSREGTNYGYTFGSGTRLTVV.

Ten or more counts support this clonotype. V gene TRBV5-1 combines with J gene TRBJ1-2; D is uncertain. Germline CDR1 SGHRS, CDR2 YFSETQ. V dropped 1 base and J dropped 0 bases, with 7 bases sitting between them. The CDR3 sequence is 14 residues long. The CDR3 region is CASSLLTSNYGYTF. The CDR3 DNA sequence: TGCGCCAGCAGCTTGCTTACGTCTAACTATGGCTACACCTTC.

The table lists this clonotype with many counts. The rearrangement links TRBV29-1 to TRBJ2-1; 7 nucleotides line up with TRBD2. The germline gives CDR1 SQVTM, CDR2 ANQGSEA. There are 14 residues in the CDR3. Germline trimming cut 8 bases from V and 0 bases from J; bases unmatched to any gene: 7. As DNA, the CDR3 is TGCAGCTCTGCGGGAGCGAGCTCCTACAATGAGCAGTTCTTC. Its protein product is CSSAGASSYNEQFF.

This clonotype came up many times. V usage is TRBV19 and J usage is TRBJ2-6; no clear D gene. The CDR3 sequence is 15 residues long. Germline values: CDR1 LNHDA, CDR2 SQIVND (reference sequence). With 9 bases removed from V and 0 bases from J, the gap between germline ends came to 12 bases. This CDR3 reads CASNERHSGANVLTF. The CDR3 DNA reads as TGTGCCAGCAATGAGAGGCACTCTGGGGCCAACGTCCTGACTTTC.

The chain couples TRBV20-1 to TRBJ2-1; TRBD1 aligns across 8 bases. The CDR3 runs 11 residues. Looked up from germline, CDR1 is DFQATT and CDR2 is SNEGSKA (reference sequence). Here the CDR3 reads CSGQGDNEQFF. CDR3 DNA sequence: TGCAGCGGACAGGGAGACAATGAGCAGTTCTTC.